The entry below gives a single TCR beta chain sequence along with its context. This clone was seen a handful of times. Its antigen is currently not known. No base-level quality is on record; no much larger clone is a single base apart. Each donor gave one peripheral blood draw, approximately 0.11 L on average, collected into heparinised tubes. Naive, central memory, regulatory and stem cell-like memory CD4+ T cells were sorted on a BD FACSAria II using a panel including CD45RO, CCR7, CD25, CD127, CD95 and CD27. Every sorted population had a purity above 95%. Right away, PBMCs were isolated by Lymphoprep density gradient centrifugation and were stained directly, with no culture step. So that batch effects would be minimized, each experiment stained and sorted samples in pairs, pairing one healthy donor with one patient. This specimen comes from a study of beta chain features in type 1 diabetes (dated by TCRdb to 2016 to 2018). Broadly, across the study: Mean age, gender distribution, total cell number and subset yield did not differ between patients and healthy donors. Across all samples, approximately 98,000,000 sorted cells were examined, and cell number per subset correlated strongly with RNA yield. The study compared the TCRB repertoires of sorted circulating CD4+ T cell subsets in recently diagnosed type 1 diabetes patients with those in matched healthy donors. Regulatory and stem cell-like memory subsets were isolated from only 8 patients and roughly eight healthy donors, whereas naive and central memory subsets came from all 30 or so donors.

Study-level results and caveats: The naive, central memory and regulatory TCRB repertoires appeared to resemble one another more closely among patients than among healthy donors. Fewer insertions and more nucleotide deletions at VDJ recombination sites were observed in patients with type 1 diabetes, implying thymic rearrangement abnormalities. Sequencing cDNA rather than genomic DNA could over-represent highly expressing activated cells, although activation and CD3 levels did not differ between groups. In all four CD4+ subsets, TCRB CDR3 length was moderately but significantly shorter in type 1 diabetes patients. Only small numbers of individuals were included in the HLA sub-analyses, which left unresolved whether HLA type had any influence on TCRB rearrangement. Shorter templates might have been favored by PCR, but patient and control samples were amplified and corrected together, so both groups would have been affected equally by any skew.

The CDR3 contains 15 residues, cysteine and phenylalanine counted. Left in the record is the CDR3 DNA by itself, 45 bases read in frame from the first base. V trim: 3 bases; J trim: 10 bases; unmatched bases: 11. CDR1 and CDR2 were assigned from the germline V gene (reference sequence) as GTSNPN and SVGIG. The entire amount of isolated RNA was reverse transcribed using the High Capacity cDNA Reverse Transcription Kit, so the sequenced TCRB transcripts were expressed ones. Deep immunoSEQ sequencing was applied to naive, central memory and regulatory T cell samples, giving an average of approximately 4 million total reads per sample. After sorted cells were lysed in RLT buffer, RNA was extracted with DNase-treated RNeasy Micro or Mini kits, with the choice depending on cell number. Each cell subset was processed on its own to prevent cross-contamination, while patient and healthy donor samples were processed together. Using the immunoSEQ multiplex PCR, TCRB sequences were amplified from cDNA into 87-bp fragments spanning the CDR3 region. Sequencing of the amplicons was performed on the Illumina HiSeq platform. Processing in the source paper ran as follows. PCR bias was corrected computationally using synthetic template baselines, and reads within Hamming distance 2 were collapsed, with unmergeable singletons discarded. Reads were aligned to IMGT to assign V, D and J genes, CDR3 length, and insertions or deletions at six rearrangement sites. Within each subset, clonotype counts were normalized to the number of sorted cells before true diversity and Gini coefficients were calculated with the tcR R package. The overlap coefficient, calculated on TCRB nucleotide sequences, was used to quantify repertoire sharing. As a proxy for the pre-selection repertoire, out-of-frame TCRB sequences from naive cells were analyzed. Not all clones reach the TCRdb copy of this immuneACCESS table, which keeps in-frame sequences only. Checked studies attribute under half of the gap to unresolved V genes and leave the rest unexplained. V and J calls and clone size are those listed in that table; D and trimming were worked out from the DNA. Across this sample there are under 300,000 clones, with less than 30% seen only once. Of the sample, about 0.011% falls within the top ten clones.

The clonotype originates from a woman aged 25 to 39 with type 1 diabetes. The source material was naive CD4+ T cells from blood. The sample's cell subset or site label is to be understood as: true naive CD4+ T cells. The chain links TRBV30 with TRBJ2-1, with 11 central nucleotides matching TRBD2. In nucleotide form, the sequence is TGTGCCTGGAGCCCCCGACTAGCGGGATTGAGGGAGCAGTTCTTC. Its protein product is CAWSPRLAGLREQFF.